This is a list of T cell receptor beta chains from one sample in a study of T cells in Graves' hyperthyroidism and ophthalmopathy. TCRdb re-analysed the multiplex PCR reads in MiXCR, keeping a single row per CDR3 protein. The sample contains 700,000 or so distinct CDR3 sequences, 16% of which appear only once. Specimen: blood. These receptors were obtained from a man aged 18 to 30 with Graves' hyperthyroidism. Both conserved end residues are part of each CDR3. A D gene is named only where the DNA matches it firmly. Part of the rows lack a size; the others show once, few, many or a class for expanded clones.

j_gene: TRBJ2-3; len: 16; d_gene: TRBD2; abundance: NA; v_gene: TRBV7-9; CDR3nt: TGTGCCAGCAGCAGGGGACTAGCGGGAGTATGGGATACGCAGTATTTT; CDR3aa: CASSRGLAGVWDTQYF
j_gene: TRBJ2-5; len: 12; d_gene: NA; abundance: few; v_gene: TRBV29-1; CDR3nt: TGCAGCGGCAAGACGGGAAAAGAGACCCAGTACTTC; CDR3aa: CSGKTGKETQYF
j_gene: TRBJ1-5; len: 14; d_gene: NA; abundance: many; v_gene: TRBV18; CDR3nt: TGTGCCAGCTCAAGACAGGTTAGCAATCAGCCCCAGCATTTT; CDR3aa: CASSRQVSNQPQHF
j_gene: TRBJ2-1; len: 15; d_gene: NA; abundance: many; v_gene: TRBV11-3; CDR3nt: TGTGCCAGCAGCCCCACCGGGACTGGGTACAATGAGCAGTTCTTC; CDR3aa: CASSPTGTGYNEQFF
j_gene: TRBJ1-5; len: 13; d_gene: NA; abundance: many; v_gene: TRBV24-1; CDR3nt: TGTGCCACCAGTGATGCGGGGCATCAGCCCCAGCATTTT; CDR3aa: CATSDAGHQPQHF
j_gene: TRBJ1-6; len: 14; d_gene: NA; abundance: few; v_gene: TRBV11-1; CDR3nt: TGTGCCAGCAGCAGAACCGGATATAATTCACCCCTCCACTTT; CDR3aa: CASSRTGYNSPLHF
j_gene: TRBJ1-1; len: 13; d_gene: NA; abundance: many; v_gene: TRBV6-1; CDR3nt: TGTGCCACCCTACCGGGGGGGTACACTGAAGCTTTCTTT; CDR3aa: CATLPGGYTEAFF
j_gene: TRBJ1-3; len: 18; d_gene: NA; abundance: few; v_gene: TRBV4-1; CDR3nt: TGCGCCAGCAGCCAAGATAATTTGGGGCCGCTCTCTGGAAACACCATATATTTT; CDR3aa: CASSQDNLGPLSGNTIYF
j_gene: TRBJ2-3; len: 14; d_gene: TRBD1; abundance: many; v_gene: TRBV29-1; CDR3nt: TGCAGCGTTGATACAGGGGGAGCCACAGATACGCAGTATTTT; CDR3aa: CSVDTGGATDTQYF
j_gene: TRBJ1-1; len: 17; d_gene: TRBD1; abundance: many; v_gene: TRBV2; CDR3nt: TGTGCCAGCAGTGAACACTCACTGGGACAGAGGCACACTGAAGCTTTCTTT; CDR3aa: CASSEHSLGQRHTEAFF